These 17 T cell receptor beta chains were all obtained from the same sample, sequenced in a study of blood T cell repertoires in COVID-19. Here immunoSEQ multiplex PCR was the method, and the copy in TCRdb shows in-frame clones only, minus some. This sample has about 200,000 clones; more than 70% occur once, and the top ten carry around 6%. Sequenced input: PBMCs or T cells enriched from blood (not recorded which). Receptor source: a man aged 40-55 years with acute COVID-19.

J is TRBJ2-2 and V is TRBV4-2; tentatively, D is TRBD2 (5 bases). Trimming removed 6 bases at V and 0 bases at J, with 17 bases between. Germline CDR1 is LGHNA and CDR2 is YNFKEQ. The CDR3 runs 17 residues. This chain's CDR3 is CASSSEGGLANTGELFF. CDR3 nucleotides: TGTGCCAGCAGTAGCGAGGGCGGCCTCGCGAACACCGGGGAGCTGTTTTTT.

The chain couples TRBV27 to TRBJ1-3; weak D call: TRBD1 (5 bases). Germline loops: CDR1 MNHEY, CDR2 SMNVEV (reference sequence). Trimming left V 5 bases short and J 0 bases short, with 14 bases between. This CDR3 has 16 amino acids. The CDR3 sequence: CASSPITGSSGNTIYF. The CDR3, as DNA: TGTGCCAGCAGTCCTATTACAGGAAGCTCTGGAAACACCATATATTTT.

The chain links TRBV30 to TRBJ1-1; 9 positions agree with TRBD1. This CDR3 comprises 14 residues. Germline V gene lookup returns CDR1 GTSNPN and CDR2 SVGIG (reference sequence). V lost 3 bases, J lost 3 bases, and 5 bases stayed unmatched. CDR3 sequence reads: CAWSVTGGYTEAFF. CDR3 nucleotides: TGTGCCTGGAGCGTAACAGGGGGCTACACTGAAGCTTTCTTT.

This clone was seen only a few times. This chain joins TRBV6-6 and TRBJ2-3, with D possibly TRBD1 on 6 matching bases. The CDR3 is 15 amino acids. CDR1 is MNHNY, CDR2 SVGAGI, per germline (reference sequence). V gave up 0 bases and J gave up 6 bases, with 13 bases separating them. CDR3 region: CASSYSNRVTDTQYF. In DNA, the CDR3 is TGTGCCAGCAGTTACTCGAACAGGGTTACGGATACGCAGTATTTT.

The chain joins TRBV4-3 to TRBJ1-2; D remains unclear. Per the germline V gene, CDR1 is LGHNA and CDR2 is YSLEER. Trimming shortened V by 1 base and J by 4 bases, and 7 bases separated the two germline ends. This CDR3 comprises 13 residues. The DNA of the CDR3 is TGCGCCAGCAGCCAAGCATCGAGCTATGGCTACACCTTC. Protein product: CASSQASSYGYTF.

This chain uses TRBV13 with TRBJ2-1; 11 bases align to TRBD1. The germline CDR1 and CDR2 sequences are PRHDT and FYEKMQ (reference sequence). This CDR3 spans 16 amino acids. Trimming took 5 bases from V and 8 from J; bases not matched to a gene: 11. This CDR3 is CASSPMGQGVGDEQFF. DNA for the CDR3: TGTGCCAGCAGCCCCATGGGACAGGGGGTTGGAGATGAGCAGTTCTTC.

This clone has a single count. The V gene is TRBV7-3, the J gene TRBJ2-3; a possible D gene is TRBD1 (7 bases). Looked up from germline, CDR1 is SGHTA and CDR2 is FQGTGA. Trimming shortened V by 3 bases and J by 2 bases, and 12 bases separated the two germline ends. This CDR3 is 15 amino acids long. The CDR3 sequence: CASSLAGGITDTQYF. CDR3 sequence (DNA): TGTGCCAGCAGCTTGGCAGGGGGGATCACAGATACGCAGTATTTT.

This clone was found a few times. This sequence joins TRBV25-1 and TRBJ2-7; D is perhaps TRBD1 (6 bases). Germline V CDR1 and CDR2: MGHDK, SYGVNS. CDR3 length: 13 residues. V lost 6 bases to trimming and J lost 3 bases, with 12 bases between them. The CDR3 reads CASSLQQGYEQYF. The CDR3 DNA is TGTGCCAGCAGCTTACAACAGGGCTACGAGCAGTACTTC.

The chain recombines TRBV6-5 with TRBJ2-5, with 10 bases aligning to TRBD2. The CDR3 is made up of 11 amino acids. Germline V lookup: CDR1 MNHEY, CDR2 SVGAGI. V was pared by 8 bases and J by 9 bases, with 3 bases of the junction left unmatched. The CDR3 bases are TGTGCCAGCGAAAGCGGGGGGGCCCAGTACTTC. This encodes CASESGGAQYF.

This clone has more than one count but fewer than ten. The J gene is TRBJ2-1, the V gene TRBV12-3 or TRBV12-4; D remains ambiguous. V was cut by 3 bases and J by 9 bases, with 6 bases left in between. The CDR3 contains 11 residues. The CDR3, as DNA: TGTGCCAGCAGTTTTTTTAGTGAGCAGTTCTTC. It codes for CASSFFSEQFF.

V gene TRBV4-1 combines with J gene TRBJ2-7; 14 bases agree with TRBD2. Losses at the gene ends were 4 bases for V and 4 bases for J; bases not matched to a gene: 3. The CDR3 runs to 15 residues. CDR1 MGHRA and CDR2 YSYEKL come from the germline V gene. CDR3 region: CASSPRLAGGYEQYF. The CDR3 DNA is TGCGCCAGCAGCCCCAGACTAGCGGGAGGGTACGAGCAGTACTTC.

This chain connects TRBV19 to TRBJ1-2, with 8 nucleotides matching TRBD1. Losses at the gene ends were 3 bases for V and 3 bases for J; bases not matched to a gene: 9. Germline values: CDR1 LNHDA, CDR2 SQIVND (reference sequence). The CDR3 is made up of 16 amino acids. The CDR3 region has the DNA TGTGCCAGTAGTATTTTAACAGGGGGTAATGACTATGGCTACACCTTC. Protein sequence: CASSILTGGNDYGYTF.

CDR3 in DNA: TGCGCCAGCAGCTCCGGACAGGACATAGATGGCTACACCTTC. Translation gives CASSSGQDIDGYTF. The chain recombines TRBV5-1 with TRBJ1-2; 7 bases are shared with TRBD1. The J segment lost 6 bases and the V segment lost 3 bases, leaving 8 bases of the junction unmatched. This CDR3 spans 14 amino acids. Per germline, CDR1 SGHRS and CDR2 YFSETQ.

The chain is built from TRBV28 and TRBJ1-5; 12 bases agree with TRBD1. Per the germline V gene, CDR1 is MDHEN and CDR2 is SYDVKM. This CDR3 is built from 16 residues. The trim removed 1 base at V and 6 bases at J, leaving 4 bases unmatched. In DNA form, the CDR3 reads TGTGCCAGCAGTTTATCTGGGACAGGGGGCGTTCAGCCCCAGCATTTT. It yields the protein CASSLSGTGGVQPQHF. The full variable domain, with the rest looked up from reference TRBV28 and TRBJ1-5, is DVKVTQSSRYLVKRTGEKVFLECVQDMDHENMFWYRQDPGLGLRLIYFSYDVKMKEKGDIPEGYSVSREKKERFSLILESASTNQTSMYLCASSLSGTGGVQPQHFGDGTRLSIL.

The rearrangement uses TRBV19 and TRBJ2-1; a weak D match, TRBD2 (6 bases). CDR3 length: 17 amino acids. With 0 bases removed from V and 4 bases from J, the gap between germline ends came to 16 bases. CDR1 and CDR2 (germline): LNHDA, SQIVND (reference sequence). CDR3 region: CASSIDGGRASYNEQFF. For the CDR3, the DNA is TGTGCCAGTAGTATAGACGGGGGAAGGGCCTCGTACAATGAGCAGTTCTTC.

The chain uses TRBV9 and TRBJ2-7; 9 bases agree with TRBD1. V gave up 3 bases and J gave up 5 bases; unmatched junction bases: 12. There are 16 residues in the CDR3. Germline lookup yields CDR1 SGDLS and CDR2 YYNGEE. Here the CDR3 DNA reads TGTGCCAGCAGCGGAACCCGGGACAGGGTTGAAAACGAGCAGTACTTC. Protein product: CASSGTRDRVENEQYF.

The chain has TRBV11-3 and TRBJ2-2, with D perhaps TRBD2 (6 bases). Germline-derived CDR1 and CDR2 are SGHNT and YENEEA. V was pared by 5 bases and J by 4 bases, with 14 bases between. The CDR3 length is 15 residues. CDR3 protein: CASSAAASVTGELFF. CDR3 nucleotides: TGTGCCAGCAGCGCGGCGGCTAGCGTCACCGGGGAGCTGTTTTTT.